Each of the 7 T cell receptor beta chains below was sequenced from the same sample in a study of T cells in Graves' hyperthyroidism and ophthalmopathy. It was RNA transcripts that yielded the amplified TCR beta CDR3 regions. HTBI primers were employed in a first-round RT-PCR of the TCR CDR3. MiXCR, run by TCRdb on the multiplex PCR reads, gives a single entry per CDR3 protein. This table has under 400,000 distinct CDR3 sequences, roughly 15% appearing once. What was sequenced was blood. Receptor source: a man aged 25-45 years with Graves' hyperthyroidism.

As concerns this clonotype: A much larger clonotype is one base distant, so this may be a read error. The V gene is TRBV6-1, the J gene TRBJ1-5, with D hard to call. The CDR3 spans 14 residues. Per the germline V gene, CDR1 is MNHNS and CDR2 is SASEGT. In nucleotides, the CDR3 is TGTGCCAGCAGTGAAGGACCCCCAAATCAGCCCCGGCATTTT. The encoded protein is CASSEGPPNQPRHF.

There are many counts of this clonotype. This chain joins TRBV28 and TRBJ1-2; D unclear. Trimming shortened V by 6 bases and J by 0 bases, and 17 bases separated the two germline ends. The CDR3 covers 16 residues. Germline-derived CDR1 and CDR2 are MDHEN and SYDVKM. The CDR3 DNA follows: TGTGCCAGCAGCCTCTCTCTCCTTGAAGCTAACTATGGCTACACCTTC. It is translated as CASSLSLLEANYGYTF.

The V and J genes are TRBV28 and TRBJ2-3; TRBD1 matches 8 bases. The CDR3 length is 15 residues. CDR1 and CDR2 from the germline V gene are MDHEN and SYDVKM. V lost 0 bases, J lost 12 bases, and 11 bases stayed unmatched. The CDR3 region has the DNA TGTGCCAGCAGTTTATGGTTACCAGGGGGCGGGCCACAGTATTTT. As protein: CASSLWLPGGGPQYF.

Ten or more counts support this clonotype. The chain is built from TRBV7-3 and TRBJ2-3, with TRBD2 matching 7 bases. CDR3 size: 15 residues. Germline V lookup: CDR1 SGHTA, CDR2 FQGTGA. Trimming at V came to 6 bases and at J to 1 base, leaving 7 bases not matched to a gene. CDR3: CASSSSGGRTDTQYF. The CDR3 bases are TGTGCCAGCAGTTCCTCGGGAGGACGCACAGATACGCAGTATTTT.

This clonotype was seen at least ten times. The chain has TRBV11-2 and TRBJ2-2; D may be TRBD2 (5 bases). The germline CDR1 and CDR2 sequences are SGHAT and FQNNGV. Trimming cost V 3 bases and J 4 bases, with 18 bases left between them. The CDR3 extends over 17 amino acids. CDR3 sequence (DNA): TGTGCCAGCAGCTTGAATCGGGGTACCCGGGGCACCGGGGAGCTGTTTTTT. This gives the protein CASSLNRGTRGTGELFF.

This clonotype was recorded many times. The J gene is TRBJ2-7, the V gene TRBV20-1; 13 bases fit TRBD2. This CDR3 contains 15 residues. Looked up from germline, CDR1 is DFQATT and CDR2 is SNEGSKA (reference sequence). V dropped 0 bases and J dropped 6; count of bases not matched to a gene: 5. The CDR3 is CSARDRTSGSSEQYF. In DNA, the CDR3 is TGCAGTGCTAGAGACAGGACTAGCGGGAGTTCCGAGCAGTACTTC.

The chain is built from TRBV28 and TRBJ1-5, with 10 nucleotides matching TRBD1. From germline, CDR1 is MDHEN and CDR2 SYDVKM. This CDR3 has 14 amino acids. V lost 5 bases and J lost 9; bases outside the gene matches: 7. The CDR3 loop is CASSLGDRGSPQHF. CDR3 DNA sequence: TGTGCCAGCAGTCTGGGGGACAGGGGATCGCCCCAGCATTTT.